The 15 T cell receptor beta chains listed next were all sequenced from one sample in a study of beta chain features in type 1 diabetes. Study results and limitations: Shortening of TCRB CDR3s, moderate but significant, appeared in all four CD4+ subsets of Type 1 diabetes patients.

What was sequenced were expressed TCRB transcripts, since all of the isolated RNA had been reverse transcribed. Sequencing used immunoSEQ multiplex PCR; TCRdb keeps in-frame clones, though not all of them. Of more than 150,000 clones detected, around 9.7% appear once; the ten largest clones hold 0.65% to 0.9%. No antigen has been assigned to these receptors. The sequencing sample was made of central memory CD4+ T cells from blood. Receptors were obtained from a woman younger than 45 with type 1 diabetes.

The V and J genes are TRBV29-1 and TRBJ2-3; D may be TRBD1 (6 bases). The CDR3 sequence is 17 residues long. V was clipped by 7 bases and J by 1 base, with 24 bases between them. Per germline, CDR1 SQVTM and CDR2 ANQGSEA. CDR3 nucleotides: TGCAGCGCCGACCGGGACAAGAGTACGCGGGGCACAGATACGCAGTATTTT. This translates into CSADRDKSTRGTDTQYF.

There are a few counts of this clone. The chain joins TRBV6-6 to TRBJ2-7; D perhaps matches TRBD1 (5 bases). The V end was cut by 7 bases, the J end by 0 bases, with 13 bases between. Germline V gene sequence: CDR1 MNHNY, CDR2 SVGAGI (reference sequence). This CDR3 contains 14 residues. The CDR3 here is CASTRAGSSYEQYF. The DNA for the CDR3 is TGTGCCAGCACCCGGGCAGGGTCCTCCTACGAGCAGTACTTC.

This clone was observed a handful of times. The V and J genes are TRBV5-4 and TRBJ1-2; tentatively, D is TRBD1 (6 bases). The CDR3 extends over 13 amino acids. Trimming removed 3 bases at V and 6 bases at J, with 12 bases between. The germline V gene encodes CDR1 SGHNT and CDR2 YYREEE (reference sequence). The CDR3 DNA sequence: TGTGCCAGCAGCTATGAGACAGGTGATGGCTACACCTTC. This encodes CASSYETGDGYTF.

This clone was observed a handful of times. This sequence joins TRBV9 and TRBJ2-7; the D gene is possibly TRBD2 (6 bases). CDR1 SGDLS and CDR2 YYNGEE come from the germline V gene. The CDR3 covers 14 residues. Trimming took off 4 bases at V and 2 bases at J, with 13 bases between the two ends. DNA of the CDR3: TGTGCCAGCAGCTTGCAGGAGGGTCCCTACGAGCAGTACTTC. This translates into CASSLQEGPYEQYF. The whole variable domain, remainder taken from reference TRBV9 and TRBJ2-7, is DSGVTQTPKHLITATGQRVTLRCSPRSGDLSVYWYQQSLDQGLQFLIQYYNGEERAKGNILERFSAQQFPDLHSELNLSSLELGDSALYFCASSLQEGPYEQYFGPGTRLTVT.

This clone was seen repeatedly, ten times or more. In nucleotides, the CDR3 is TGTGCCAGCAGCTTAACTCCCTACAATGAGCAGTTCTTC. Protein sequence: CASSLTPYNEQFF. This chain links TRBV7-2 with TRBJ2-1, with unresolved D. The CDR3 has 13 amino acids. Germline V gene data show CDR1 as SGHTA and CDR2 as FQGNSA. V was pared by 2 bases and J by 2 bases, with 4 bases between.

This clone was seen more than once but under ten times. The chain combines TRBV5-8 with TRBJ2-3; 8 nucleotides line up with TRBD2. The CDR3 has 16 residues. In germline, CDR1 is SGHTS, CDR2 YDEGEE. J was trimmed by 7 bases and V by 0 bases; bases with no gene match: 10. The CDR3 region has the DNA TGTGCCAGCAGCTTGGCGAGTAGCGGGGCCGGTCATACGCAGTATTTT. It codes for CASSLASSGAGHTQYF.

This chain uses TRBV7-3 with TRBJ2-1; D gene uncertain. The CDR3 consists of 15 residues. In germline, CDR1 is SGHTA, CDR2 FQGTGA. V lost 2 bases and J 2 bases, leaving 10 bases between the germline ends. The CDR3 DNA reads as TGTGCCAGCAGCTTAGGTAGCATGGCCTACAATGAGCAGTTCTTC. Its protein is CASSLGSMAYNEQFF.

There are a few counts of this clone. For the CDR3, the DNA is TGTGCCAGCAGGAGGGAGACCCAGTACTTC. It translates to CASRRETQYF. The chain carries TRBV2 and TRBJ2-5; D ambiguous. Germline V gene sequence: CDR1 SNHLY, CDR2 FYNNEI. The CDR3 extends over 10 amino acids. V was trimmed by 6 bases and J by 5 bases, leaving 4 bases between them.

The gene calls are TRBV5-1 and TRBJ1-1; 10 positions match TRBD1. Germline CDR1 SGHRS, CDR2 YFSETQ. The CDR3 sequence is 15 residues long. Unmatched junction bases numbered 5, after V lost 2 bases and J lost 4 bases. The CDR3 sequence is CASSFRTGGGTEAFF. The CDR3 DNA follows: TGCGCCAGCAGCTTTAGGACAGGGGGGGGCACTGAAGCTTTCTTT.

V usage is TRBV2 and J usage is TRBJ2-7; D remains unclear. There are 14 residues in the CDR3. Germline V lookup: CDR1 SNHLY, CDR2 FYNNEI. V gave up 4 bases and J gave up 0 bases, with 10 bases separating them. CDR3 in DNA: TGTGCCAGCAGTGGGTCCCTCAGCTCCTACGAGCAGTACTTC. It translates to CASSGSLSSYEQYF.

V gene TRBV5-6 combines with J gene TRBJ1-2; no clear D gene. The germline CDR1 and CDR2 sequences are SGHDT and YYEEEE. V lost 4 bases and J 3 bases, leaving 16 bases between the germline ends. This CDR3 is built from 15 residues. The CDR3 coding sequence is TGTGCCAGCAGCCCCCCTACGGGTTGGGACTATGGCTACACCTTC. This codes for CASSPPTGWDYGYTF.

This clone was observed a few times. This rearrangement joins TRBV5-1 to TRBJ1-1; 8 positions match TRBD1. With V trimmed by 4 bases and J by 1 base, 6 bases remained unmatched. Germline V gene lookup returns CDR1 SGHRS and CDR2 YFSETQ. The CDR3 spans 15 residues. The DNA of the CDR3 is TGCGCCAGCAGCCAACTCGGACAGGGGAACACTGAAGCTTTCTTT. Amino acid sequence: CASSQLGQGNTEAFF.

This clone was detected only a few times. This chain links TRBV4-2 with TRBJ2-2; the match to TRBD2 covers 9 bases. The CDR3 extends over 16 amino acids. V shed 4 bases and J 4 bases; nucleotides not matched to a gene: 7. The germline CDR1 and CDR2 sequences are LGHNA and YNFKEQ. The CDR3 here is CASSLLGTSSTGELFF. CDR3 sequence (DNA): TGTGCCAGCAGCCTCCTAGGGACTAGCAGCACCGGGGAGCTGTTTTTT.

In its sample, this clone was seen a few times. The chain joins TRBV5-1 to TRBJ2-1; TRBD2 matches at 10 bases. The ends lost 0 bases at V and 1 base at J; junction bases unmatched: 7. Germline V CDR1 and CDR2: SGHRS, YFSETQ. The CDR3 extends over 18 amino acids. CDR3 sequence (DNA): TGCGCCAGCAGCTTGGGAAAAACGGGACTAGCGTCCTACAATGAGCAGTTCTTC. It translates to CASSLGKTGLASYNEQFF. Full variable domain (outside the CDR3, taken from reference TRBV5-1 and TRBJ2-1): KAGVTQTPRYLIKTRGQQVTLSCSPISGHRSVSWYQQTPGQGLQFLFEYFSETQRNKGNFPGRFSGRQFSNSRSEMNVSTLELGDSALYLCASSLGKTGLASYNEQFFGPGTRLTVL.

The chain uses TRBV28 and TRBJ2-3; no definite D call. Looked up from germline, CDR1 is MDHEN and CDR2 is SYDVKM. V dropped 4 bases and J dropped 7 bases, with 15 bases sitting between them. The CDR3 consists of 14 residues. CDR3 DNA sequence: TGTGCCAGCAGTTCTAGACGGCGCGCTTATACGCAGTATTTT. Translated, it gives CASSSRRRAYTQYF.